This passage covers 17 T cell receptor beta chains from one sample sequenced in a study of T cell responses to AZD1222 COVID-19 vaccine. Profiled with immunoSEQ multiplex PCR; TCRdb holds only in-frame clones, not every one. The table records some 130,000 clones, about nine tenths of them present only once. Sequenced material: peripheral blood, taken on day 0 of AZD1222 vaccination. These receptor sequences come from an adult in good health.

The rearrangement joins TRBV29-1 to TRBJ2-1; D call uncertain. V was shortened by 0 bases and J by 0 bases, with 18 bases between the two germline ends. The germline V gene encodes CDR1 SQVTM and CDR2 ANQGSEA. CDR3 length: 18 amino acids. In DNA form, the CDR3 reads TGCAGCGTTGAAGATCTTCTCGGGTCCACTAACTCCTACAATGAGCAGTTCTTC. Encoded protein: CSVEDLLGSTNSYNEQFF.

The chain joins TRBV3-1 (or the pseudogene TRBV3-2) to TRBJ1-5; no clear D gene. Trimming removed 1 base at V and 0 bases at J, with 4 bases between. The germline V gene encodes CDR1 LGHDT and CDR2 YNNKEL (reference sequence). CDR3 length: 14 amino acids. The CDR3 bases are TGTGCCAGCAGCCAAGTGAGTAGCAATCAGCCCCAGCATTTT. This gives the protein CASSQVSSNQPQHF.

The rearrangement links TRBV3-1 (or the pseudogene TRBV3-2) to TRBJ2-1, with TRBD2 identical over 12 bases. CDR3 size: 17 residues. CDR1 is LGHDT, CDR2 YNNKEL, per germline (reference sequence). With 2 bases clipped from V and 4 bases from J, the junction kept 6 bases outside the gene matches. CDR3 nucleotide sequence: TGTGCCAGCAGCCAAAGACTAGCGGGGGCAATTTACAATGAGCAGTTCTTC. It specifies CASSQRLAGAIYNEQFF.

This chain links TRBV19 with TRBJ1-5; D unresolved. Trimming took 7 bases from V and 5 from J, leaving 18 bases between them. There are 15 residues in the CDR3. Per the germline V gene, CDR1 is LNHDA and CDR2 is SQIVND (reference sequence). The CDR3 DNA follows: TGTGCCAGTACGTTCGACCCTCAATGGGATCAGCCCCAGCATTTT. Amino acids: CASTFDPQWDQPQHF.

V and J are TRBV4-3 and TRBJ2-3; 9 bases fit TRBD2. The CDR3 spans 18 residues. CDR1 and CDR2 (germline): LGHNA, YSLEER. Trimming removed 0 bases from V and 7 bases from J; junction bases left unmatched: 14. The CDR3 sequence: CASSQDRRGGPPANTQYF. The DNA for the CDR3 is TGCGCCAGCAGCCAAGATCGGCGGGGGGGCCCTCCAGCAAATACGCAGTATTTT.

The rearrangement uses TRBV11-2 and TRBJ1-5; D is ambiguous. CDR1 is SGHAT and CDR2 is FQNNGV in the germline V gene. The ends were cut back, 5 bases at V and 0 bases at J, with 17 bases in the middle. The CDR3 extends over 17 amino acids. This CDR3 reads CASSPEGAGSSNQPQHF. CDR3 nucleotide sequence: TGTGCCAGCAGCCCAGAAGGAGCAGGTAGTAGCAATCAGCCCCAGCATTTT.

The chain is built from TRBV18 and TRBJ1-1, with D possibly being TRBD1 (6 bases). CDR1 is KGHSH and CDR2 is LQKENI in the germline V gene. CDR3 length: 13 amino acids. V lost 5 bases to trimming and J lost 5 bases, with 12 bases between them. The CDR3 loop reads CASSSGGATEAFF. CDR3 nucleotide sequence: TGTGCCAGCTCAAGCGGGGGGGCAACTGAAGCTTTCTTT.

The chain joins TRBV5-1 to TRBJ1-1; D may be TRBD1 (5 bases). Per germline, CDR1 SGHRS and CDR2 YFSETQ. With 3 bases removed from V and 1 base from J, the gap between germline ends came to 7 bases. The CDR3 sequence is 13 residues long. CDR3 protein: CASSWTPNTEAFF. In DNA form, the CDR3 reads TGCGCCAGCAGCTGGACACCGAACACTGAAGCTTTCTTT. The full variable domain, with the rest looked up from reference TRBV5-1 and TRBJ1-1, is KAGVTQTPRYLIKTRGQQVTLSCSPISGHRSVSWYQQTPGQGLQFLFEYFSETQRNKGNFPGRFSGRQFSNSRSEMNVSTLELGDSALYLCASSWTPNTEAFFGQGTRLTVV.

To note about this clone: Distinct nucleotide sequences in the sample also encode this CDR3. J is TRBJ1-2 and V is TRBV9, with 7 bases lining up with TRBD1. Trimming cost V 2 bases and J 2 bases; bases outside gene matches: 3. The CDR3 is made up of 14 amino acids. In germline, CDR1 is SGDLS, CDR2 YYNGEE. CDR3 loop: CASSVGTDNYGYTF. In DNA, the CDR3 is TGTGCCAGCAGCGTGGGGACAGACAACTATGGCTACACCTTC.

The rearrangement links TRBV6-5 to TRBJ1-4; D is uncertain. V was cut by 9 bases and J by 8 bases, with 10 bases left in between. The CDR3 loop spans 11 amino acids. CDR1 is MNHEY and CDR2 is SVGAGI in the germline V gene. DNA for the CDR3: TGTGCCAGTAGGTTGTCAGAAAAACTGTTTTTT. It specifies CASRLSEKLFF.

The chain couples TRBV7-2 to TRBJ1-2; the D gene is possibly TRBD1 (6 bases). CDR1 SGHTA and CDR2 FQGNSA come from the germline V gene. Trimming shortened V by 3 bases and J by 2 bases, and 7 bases separated the two germline ends. This CDR3 comprises 13 residues. The CDR3 region has the DNA TGTGCCAGCAGCTTTGACAGGAACTATGGCTACACCTTC. Encoded protein: CASSFDRNYGYTF. The full variable domain, in which reference TRBV7-2 and TRBJ1-2 provide the parts outside the CDR3, is GAGVSQSPSNKVTEKGKDVELRCDPISGHTALYWYRQSLGQGLEFLIYFQGNSAPDKSGLPSDRFSAERTGGSVSTLTIQRTQQEDSAVYLCASSFDRNYGYTFGSGTRLTVV.

The chain links TRBV24-1 to TRBJ1-2; D unresolved. CDR1 is KGHDR, CDR2 SFDVKD, per germline. The germline V and J ends were trimmed by 8 bases and 8 bases, with 8 bases remaining between them. The CDR3 has 10 residues. The CDR3 spells CATTGRGYTF. Written as DNA, the CDR3 is TGTGCCACCACTGGACGCGGCTACACCTTC.

The chain couples TRBV16 to TRBJ2-7; D unresolved. Trimming removed 4 bases at V and 0 bases at J, with 7 bases between. Looked up from germline, CDR1 is KGHSY and CDR2 is FQNENV. The CDR3 is made up of 13 amino acids. The CDR3 loop reads CASSLTTSYEQYF. CDR3 bases: TGTGCCAGCAGCCTCACGACCTCCTACGAGCAGTACTTC.

This chain links TRBV19 with TRBJ2-1; 9 bases fit TRBD2. V lost 5 bases to trimming and J lost 5 bases; unmatched junction nucleotides: 7. The V gene's germline CDR1 is LNHDA and CDR2 SQIVND (reference sequence). This CDR3 is 15 amino acids long. The CDR3 region is CASSSRASGDNEQFF. DNA of the CDR3: TGTGCCAGTAGTTCACGGGCTAGCGGGGACAATGAGCAGTTCTTC. Full variable domain (remainder filled in from reference TRBV19 and TRBJ2-1): DGGITQSPKYLFRKEGQNVTLSCEQNLNHDAMYWYRQDPGQGLRLIYYSQIVNDFQKGDIAEGYSVSREKKESFPLTVTSAQKNPTAFYLCASSSRASGDNEQFFGPGTRLTVL.

This clone has just one count. The CDR3 DNA follows: TGTGCCAGCAGCCCAAAGACAGGGGGCTATGGTGGCTACACCTTC. Protein sequence: CASSPKTGGYGGYTF. The rearrangement joins TRBV7-2 to TRBJ1-2, with 10 bases lining up with TRBD1. The CDR3 consists of 15 residues. V gave up 5 bases and J gave up 7 bases; unmatched junction bases: 10. Germline lookup yields CDR1 SGHTA and CDR2 FQGNSA.

The rearrangement links TRBV27 to TRBJ1-6; D gene uncertain. Germline CDR1 MNHEY, CDR2 SMNVEV (reference sequence). V was trimmed by 2 bases and J by 5 bases, leaving 13 bases between them. The CDR3 consists of 16 residues. CDR3 sequence reads: CASSLLAPGNNSPLHF. The CDR3 nucleotides are TGTGCCAGCAGTTTACTAGCGCCTGGAAATAATTCACCCCTCCACTTT.

This rearrangement joins TRBV30 to TRBJ1-1; D is ambiguous. Trimming shortened V by 1 base and J by 10 bases, and 16 bases separated the two germline ends. The CDR3 runs to 13 residues. The germline CDR1 and CDR2 sequences are GTSNPN and SVGIG (reference sequence). CDR3 coding DNA: TGTGCCTGGAGTGCTCAATTCGTTGTTGGAGCTTTCTTT. It yields the protein CAWSAQFVVGAFF.